The 5 T cell receptor beta chains below were found in one sample sequenced in a study of CD8+ T cells in alopecia areata. It was cDNA, reverse transcribed from extracted RNA, that served as the sequencing template. This table comes from immunoSEQ multiplex PCR, and its TCRdb copy is limited to in-frame clones, with some not included. The sample records 180,000 or so clones, more than 60% being singletons. The sample in question was CD4+ T cells sorted from blood, obtained at week 0. The receptors here all came from a human donor with alopecia areata.

V and J are TRBV19 and TRBJ2-3, with D uncertain. Trimming stripped 6 bases from V and 0 bases from J, with 7 bases between. The CDR3 consists of 13 residues. The V gene's germline CDR1 is LNHDA and CDR2 SQIVND (reference sequence). The chain's CDR3 is CASRGLSTDTQYF. The CDR3 DNA is TGTGCCAGTAGGGGCTTAAGCACAGATACGCAGTATTTT.

This clone was detected ten times or more. The chain employs TRBV6-6 and TRBJ2-3; D uncertain. The CDR3 extends over 12 amino acids. Germline values: CDR1 MNHNY, CDR2 SVGAGI (reference sequence). Trimming removed 1 base from V and 6 bases from J, with 5 bases in between. CDR3 DNA: TGTGCCAGCAGTTACTTTAGCGATACGCAGTATTTT. It encodes CASSYFSDTQYF.

V usage is TRBV14 and J usage is TRBJ2-5, with unresolved D. With 4 bases removed from V and 0 bases from J, the gap between germline ends came to 9 bases. Germline CDR1 and CDR2: SGHDN and FVKESK. The CDR3 loop spans 14 amino acids. The CDR3 DNA follows: TGTGCCAGCAGCCCCGATTTAGACCAAGAGACCCAGTACTTC. Translating gives CASSPDLDQETQYF. Supplemented by reference TRBV14 and TRBJ2-5, the full variable domain reads EAGVTQFPSHSVIEKGQTVTLRCDPISGHDNLYWYRRVMGKEIKFLLHFVKESKQDESGMPNNRFLAERTGGTYSTLKVQPAELEDSGVYFCASSPDLDQETQYFGPGTRLLVL.

This clone has a handful of counts. The gene calls are TRBV30 and TRBJ1-2, with D uncertain. V lost 1 base, J lost 4 bases, and 7 bases lay in between. CDR3 length: 12 amino acids. Germline CDR1 is GTSNPN and CDR2 is SVGIG (reference sequence). The CDR3 loop is CAWSEAPYGYTF. The CDR3 coding sequence is TGTGCCTGGAGTGAGGCCCCCTATGGCTACACCTTC.

The rearrangement links TRBV15 to TRBJ2-1; maybe TRBD2 (6 bases). The CDR3 spans 16 residues. CDR1 and CDR2 (germline): LNHNV, YYDKDF (reference sequence). V dropped 3 bases and J dropped 2 bases, with 14 bases sitting between them. As DNA, the CDR3 is TGTGCCACCAGCAGCCGAGCGGGTAAGACCTACAATGAGCAGTTCTTC. Its protein product is CATSSRAGKTYNEQFF.